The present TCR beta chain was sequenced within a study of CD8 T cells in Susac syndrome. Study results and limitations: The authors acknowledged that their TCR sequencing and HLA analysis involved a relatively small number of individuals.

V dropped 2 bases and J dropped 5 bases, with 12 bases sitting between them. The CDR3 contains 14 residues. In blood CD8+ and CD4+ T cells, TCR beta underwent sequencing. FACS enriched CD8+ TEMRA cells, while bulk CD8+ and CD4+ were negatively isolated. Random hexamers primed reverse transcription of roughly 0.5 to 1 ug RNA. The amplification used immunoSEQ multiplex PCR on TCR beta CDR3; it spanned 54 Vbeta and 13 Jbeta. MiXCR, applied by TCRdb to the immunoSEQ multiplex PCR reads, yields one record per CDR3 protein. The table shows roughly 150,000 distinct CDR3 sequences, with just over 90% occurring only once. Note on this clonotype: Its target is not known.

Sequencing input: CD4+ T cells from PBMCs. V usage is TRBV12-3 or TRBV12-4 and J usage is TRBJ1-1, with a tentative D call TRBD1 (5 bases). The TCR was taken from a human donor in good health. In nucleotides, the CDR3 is TGTGCCAGCAGTTTATATCAGGGTCAGACTGAAGCTTTCTTT. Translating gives CASSLYQGQTEAFF.